Following are 9 T cell receptor beta chains from one sample sequenced in a study of blood T cell repertoires in COVID-19. The method was immunoSEQ multiplex PCR; TCRdb's version includes in-frame clones alone and lacks a portion of them. The sample records tens of thousands of clones, roughly 90% being singletons. Sequenced: peripheral blood. The origin of the receptors is a man aged 40-49 years with COVID-19, enrolled during active disease.

The rearrangement links TRBV2 to TRBJ1-3; possible D gene TRBD1, 5 bases. Trimming removed 3 bases from V and 0 bases from J, with 9 bases in between. This CDR3 is built from 15 residues. CDR1 SNHLY and CDR2 FYNNEI come from the germline V gene. CDR3 in amino acids: CASSDGQGSGNTIYF. As DNA, the CDR3 is TGTGCCAGCAGTGACGGTCAGGGCTCTGGAAACACCATATATTTT.

V usage is TRBV11-2 and J usage is TRBJ2-5; 11 positions match TRBD2. The ends lost 5 bases at V and 4 bases at J; junction bases unmatched: 3. CDR1 is SGHAT, CDR2 FQNNGV, per germline. The CDR3 is 14 residues long. The CDR3, as DNA: TGTGCCAGCAGCCTAGCGGGAGGAGGAGAGACCCAGTACTTC. This translates into CASSLAGGGETQYF.

This chain uses TRBV18 with TRBJ2-3; weak D call: TRBD2 (6 bases). Trimming took 1 base from V and 1 from J, leaving 9 bases between them. Germline-derived CDR1 and CDR2 are KGHSH and LQKENI. This CDR3 region has 15 residues. The DNA for the CDR3 is TGTGCCAGCTCACCACGGGGCGGGGGCACAGATACGCAGTATTTT. Translated: CASSPRGGGTDTQYF. The full variable domain, in which reference TRBV18 and TRBJ2-3 provide the parts outside the CDR3, is NAGVMQNPRHLVRRRGQEARLRCSPMKGHSHVYWYRQLPEEGLKFMVYLQKENIIDESGMPKERFSAEFPKEGPSILRIQQVVRGDSAAYFCASSPRGGGTDTQYFGPGTRLTVL.

This sequence joins TRBV9 and TRBJ2-1; D might be TRBD1 (6 bases). CDR1 SGDLS and CDR2 YYNGEE come from the germline V gene. Trimming shortened V by 0 bases and J by 6 bases, and 10 bases separated the two germline ends. The CDR3 runs 14 residues. The CDR3 reads CASSVGDTSNEQFF. The CDR3 coding sequence is TGTGCCAGCAGCGTAGGGGACACCAGCAATGAGCAGTTCTTC.

The J gene is TRBJ2-5, the V gene TRBV5-4; D is perhaps TRBD1 (6 bases). Trimming stripped 4 bases from V and 0 bases from J, with 10 bases between. The germline gives CDR1 SGHNT, CDR2 YYREEE (reference sequence). The CDR3 runs 14 residues. CDR3 bases: TGTGCCAGCAGCCAGGACAGAGACCAAGAGACCCAGTACTTC. Translated: CASSQDRDQETQYF.

V gene TRBV24-1 combines with J gene TRBJ2-2; 11 nucleotides line up with TRBD1. After removal of 3 bases from V and 2 bases from J, the junction contained 1 base not matched to a gene. This CDR3 contains 16 residues. Germline CDR1 reads KGHDR; CDR2 reads SFDVKD. As DNA, the CDR3 is TGTGCCACCAGTGATGGGACAGGGGGAAACACCGGGGAGCTGTTTTTT. This translates into CATSDGTGGNTGELFF.

The chain couples TRBV2 to TRBJ1-5; the match to TRBD1 covers 7 bases. Germline V gene lookup returns CDR1 SNHLY and CDR2 FYNNEI. After removal of 4 bases from V and 4 bases from J, the junction contained 7 bases not matched to a gene. This CDR3 has 15 residues. CDR3 nucleotide sequence: TGTGCCAGCAGTGGGCTCGGGACAGCTAATCAGCCCCAGCATTTT. Translated, it gives CASSGLGTANQPQHF. Filled out from reference TRBV2 and TRBJ1-5, the complete variable domain reads EPEVTQTPSHQVTQMGQEVILRCVPISNHLYFYWYRQILGQKVEFLVSFYNNEISEKSEIFDDQFSVERPDGSNFTLKIRSTKLEDSAMYFCASSGLGTANQPQHFGDGTRLSIL.

V usage is TRBV24-1 and J usage is TRBJ2-1; TRBD2 agrees at 10 bases. Germline-derived CDR1 and CDR2 are KGHDR and SFDVKD. The CDR3 sequence is 16 residues long. V gave up 3 bases and J gave up 8 bases; unmatched junction bases: 9. The CDR3 sequence is CATSDPERGGRDEQFF. The CDR3 DNA reads TGTGCCACCAGTGATCCGGAGCGGGGGGGCAGGGATGAGCAGTTCTTC.

The table lists this clone with a few counts. This chain uses TRBV19 with TRBJ1-6, with TRBD1 matching over 7 bases. Germline values: CDR1 LNHDA, CDR2 SQIVND (reference sequence). This CDR3 has 15 residues. Losses at the gene ends were 8 bases for V and 7 bases for J; bases not matched to a gene: 11. CDR3 amino acids: CASRGTGDRNSPLHF. The DNA for the CDR3 is TGTGCCAGTCGAGGCACAGGGGATCGAAATTCACCCCTCCACTTT.